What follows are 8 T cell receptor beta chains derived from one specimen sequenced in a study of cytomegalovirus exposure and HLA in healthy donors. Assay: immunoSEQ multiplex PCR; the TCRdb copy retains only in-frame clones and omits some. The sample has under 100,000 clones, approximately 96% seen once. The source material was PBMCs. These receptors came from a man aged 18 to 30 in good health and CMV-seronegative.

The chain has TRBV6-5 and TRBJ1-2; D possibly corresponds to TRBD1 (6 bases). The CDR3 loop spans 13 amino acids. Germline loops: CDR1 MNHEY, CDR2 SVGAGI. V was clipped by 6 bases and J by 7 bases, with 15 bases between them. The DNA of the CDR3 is TGTGCCAGCAGCCGCACAGGGTCCCGTGGCTACACCTTC. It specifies CASSRTGSRGYTF.

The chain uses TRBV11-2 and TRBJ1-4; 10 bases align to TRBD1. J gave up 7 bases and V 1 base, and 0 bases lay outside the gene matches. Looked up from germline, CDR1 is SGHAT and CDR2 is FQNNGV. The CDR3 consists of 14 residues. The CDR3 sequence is CASSLGQGAEKLFF. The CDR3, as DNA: TGTGCCAGCAGCTTAGGACAGGGGGCTGAAAAACTGTTTTTT.

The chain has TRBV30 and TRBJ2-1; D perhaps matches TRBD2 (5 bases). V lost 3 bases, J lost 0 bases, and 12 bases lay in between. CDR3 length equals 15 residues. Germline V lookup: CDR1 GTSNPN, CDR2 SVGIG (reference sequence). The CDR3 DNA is TGTGCCTGGAGGGTCGACGGAGGCTCCTACAATGAGCAGTTCTTC. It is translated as CAWRVDGGSYNEQFF.

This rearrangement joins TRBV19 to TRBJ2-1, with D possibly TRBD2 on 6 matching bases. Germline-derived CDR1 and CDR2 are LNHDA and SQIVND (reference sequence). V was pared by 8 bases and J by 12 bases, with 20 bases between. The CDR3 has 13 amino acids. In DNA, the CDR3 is TGTGCCAGTTCTACAGGTCTGGGGGGAGTGCAGTTCTTC. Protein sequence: CASSTGLGGVQFF.

The CDR3 region has the DNA TGCGCCAGCAGTCAAGAGATGTACCTACCCTACGAGCAGTACTTC. Its protein is CASSQEMYLPYEQYF. The chain has TRBV23-1 and TRBJ2-7; D is unresolved. TRBV23-1 has ORF status, its function being uncertain. The CDR3 extends over 15 amino acids. V lost 2 bases and J lost 2, with 13 bases in between.

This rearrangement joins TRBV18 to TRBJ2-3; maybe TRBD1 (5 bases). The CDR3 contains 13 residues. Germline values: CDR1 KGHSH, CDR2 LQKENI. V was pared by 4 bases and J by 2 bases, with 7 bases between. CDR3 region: CASSLDNTDTQYF. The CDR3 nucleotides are TGTGCCAGCTCACTGGACAACACAGATACGCAGTATTTT.

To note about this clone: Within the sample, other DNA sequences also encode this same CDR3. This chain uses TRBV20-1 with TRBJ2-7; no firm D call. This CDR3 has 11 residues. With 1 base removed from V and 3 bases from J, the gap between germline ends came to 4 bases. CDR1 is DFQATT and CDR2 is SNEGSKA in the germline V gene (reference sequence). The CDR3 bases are TGCAGTGCTAGAGTCGGCTACGAGCAGTACTTC. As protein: CSARVGYEQYF.

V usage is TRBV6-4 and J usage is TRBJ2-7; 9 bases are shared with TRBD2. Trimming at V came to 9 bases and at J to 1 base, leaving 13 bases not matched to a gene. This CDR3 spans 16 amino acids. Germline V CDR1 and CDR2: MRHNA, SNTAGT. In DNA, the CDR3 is TGTGCCAGGGCGTGCGGGGTAGCGGGAGATTCCTACGAGCAGTACGTC. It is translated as CARACGVAGDSYEQYV.